A selection of T cell receptor beta chains follows, all from one sample in a study of T cells after yellow fever vaccination. Via MiXCR, TCRdb re-called the 5' RACE reads, giving one row per CDR3 protein. The sample records about 300,000 distinct CDR3 sequences, almost 4% being singletons. The sequencing used PBMCs, collected 5 days after the yellow fever booster vaccination. Every receptor here comes from a young man who received the YFV17D yellow fever vaccine. Each CDR3 is given with its conserved first and last residue. D genes are given only for firm matches. Clone size appears in some rows only: once, few, many, or a class for an expanded clone.

j_call d_call v_call clone_size cdr3_aa cdr3_nt
TRBJ2-1 - TRBV5-5 - CASTLWGKDQFF TGTGCCAGCACCCTTTGGGGAAAGGACCAGTTCTTC
TRBJ2-7 - TRBV10-3 - CAISEARYTGAYEQYF TGTGCCATCAGTGAAGCCCGGTATACGGGGGCCTACGAGCAGTACTTC
TRBJ1-1 TRBD1 TRBV10-3 few CAISRVTGDTEAFF TGTGCCATCAGTCGCGTTACAGGGGACACTGAAGCTTTCTTT
TRBJ2-6 - TRBV6-5 few CASLGRSGANVLTF TGTGCCAGCCTGGGAAGATCTGGGGCCAACGTCCTGACTTTC
TRBJ2-1 TRBD2 TRBV6-4 few CASARLAGGSSYNEQFF TGTGCCAGCGCCCGTCTAGCGGGGGGCAGCTCCTACAATGAGCAGTTCTTC
TRBJ2-6 TRBD2 TRBV12-3/TRBV12-4 - CASRDPPPGVAGVSGANVLTF TGTGCCAGCAGGGATCCGCCCCCAGGGGTAGCGGGGGTCTCTGGGGCCAACGTCCTGACTTTC
TRBJ1-3 - TRBV3-1 - CASSQGDSGNTIYF TGTGCCAGCAGCCAAGGGGACTCTGGAAACACCATATATTTT
TRBJ2-7 - TRBV21-1 few CASSNRHFYEQYF TGTGCCAGCAGCAATAGGCATTTCTACGAGCAGTACTTC
TRBJ1-6 - TRBV20-1 many CSASPGQINSPLHF TGCAGTGCTAGTCCCGGACAAATCAATTCACCCCTCCACTTT
TRBJ1-1 - TRBV7-9 many CASSSSTGKGRTEAFF TGTGCCAGCAGCAGCAGCACAGGGAAGGGGCGCACTGAAGCTTTCTTT
TRBJ2-1 - TRBV28 many CASNQGNEQFF TGTGCCAGCAATCAGGGCAATGAGCAGTTCTTC
TRBJ2-2 - TRBV6-2/TRBV6-3 many CASSYSTNTGELFF TGTGCCAGCAGTTACTCCACTAATACCGGGGAGCTGTTTTTT
TRBJ1-1 - TRBV19 - CASSIDGRVGGDTEAFF TGTGCCAGTAGTATAGACGGGAGAGTCGGCGGTGACACTGAAGCTTTCTTT
TRBJ1-2 - TRBV18 few CASSELRGDYGYTF TGTGCCAGCTCAGAACTCAGGGGAGACTATGGCTACACCTTC
TRBJ2-7 - TRBV7-2 - CASSSPGLGTYEQYF TGTGCCAGCAGCTCCCCGGGACTGGGGACCTACGAGCAGTACTTC
TRBJ2-7 TRBD1 TRBV12-3/TRBV12-4 few CASRRTGVGYEQYF TGTGCCAGCAGGCGGACAGGGGTGGGCTACGAGCAGTACTTC
TRBJ2-1 TRBD2 TRBV6-1 few CASSPAGGTGYNEQFF TGTGCCAGCAGTCCGGCGGGGGGCACAGGTTACAATGAGCAGTTCTTC
TRBJ2-3 - TRBV5-4 - CASGLAEQSTDTQYF TGTGCCAGCGGACTGGCGGAGCAGAGCACAGATACGCAGTATTTT
TRBJ1-5 - TRBV20-1 many CSASALNSNQPQHF TGCAGTGCTAGTGCGCTCAATAGCAATCAGCCCCAGCATTTT
TRBJ2-7 TRBD2 TRBV5-1 many CASSLSGTSGFYEQYF TGCGCCAGCAGCCTTAGCGGGACTAGCGGGTTTTACGAGCAGTACTTC
TRBJ2-1 TRBD2 TRBV20-1 - CSAREVAGGSYNEQFF TGCAGTGCTAGAGAAGTAGCGGGGGGCTCCTACAATGAGCAGTTCTTC
TRBJ2-5 - TRBV12-3/TRBV12-4 few CDWIETQYF TGTGACTGGATAGAGACCCAGTACTTC
TRBJ2-7 - TRBV12-3/TRBV12-4 many CASRDSSYEQYF TGTGCCAGCAGAGACAGCTCCTACGAGCAGTACTTC
TRBJ2-7 - TRBV10-3 few CAISESNRDHEQYF TGTGCCATCAGTGAGTCTAACAGGGACCACGAGCAGTACTTC
TRBJ1-1 - TRBV9 many CASARGEGTEAFF TGTGCCAGCGCGCGGGGGGAGGGAACTGAAGCTTTCTTT
TRBJ2-6 - TRBV7-3 - CASSPTGTSSGANVLTF TGTGCCAGCAGCCCAACCGGGACATCCTCTGGGGCCAACGTCCTGACTTTC
TRBJ1-1 TRBD1 TRBV12-3/TRBV12-4 - CASRSGGSMNTEAFF TGTGCCAGCAGGTCAGGGGGGAGCATGAACACTGAAGCTTTCTTT
TRBJ2-3 - TRBV5-6 many CASSLGLGGAGNTQYF TGTGCCAGCAGCTTAGGATTGGGGGGGGCCGGGAATACGCAGTATTTT